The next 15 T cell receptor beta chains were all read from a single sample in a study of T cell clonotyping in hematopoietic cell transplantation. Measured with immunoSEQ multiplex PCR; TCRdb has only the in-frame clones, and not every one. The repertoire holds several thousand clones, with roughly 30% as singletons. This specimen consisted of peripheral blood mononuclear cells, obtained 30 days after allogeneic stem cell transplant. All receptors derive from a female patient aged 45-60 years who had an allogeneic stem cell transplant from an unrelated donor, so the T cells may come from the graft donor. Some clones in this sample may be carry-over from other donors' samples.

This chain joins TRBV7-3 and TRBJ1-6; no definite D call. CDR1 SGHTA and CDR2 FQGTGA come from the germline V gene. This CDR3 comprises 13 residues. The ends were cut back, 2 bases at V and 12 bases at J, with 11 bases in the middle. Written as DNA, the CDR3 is TGTGCCAGCAGCTTAGAGCCGGCCAGACCCCTCCACTTT. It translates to CASSLEPARPLHF.

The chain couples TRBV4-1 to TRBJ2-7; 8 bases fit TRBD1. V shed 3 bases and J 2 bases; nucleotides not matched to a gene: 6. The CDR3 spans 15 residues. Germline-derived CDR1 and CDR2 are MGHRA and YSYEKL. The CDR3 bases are TGCGCCAGCAGCCACTTGGGACAGGAAACCTACGAGCAGTACTTC. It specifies CASSHLGQETYEQYF.

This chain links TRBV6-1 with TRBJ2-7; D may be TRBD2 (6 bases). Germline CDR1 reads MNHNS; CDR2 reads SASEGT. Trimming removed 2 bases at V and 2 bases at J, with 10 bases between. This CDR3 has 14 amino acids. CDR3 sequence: CASSETSGPYEQYF. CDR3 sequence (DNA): TGTGCCAGCAGTGAAACGAGCGGGCCCTACGAGCAGTACTTC.

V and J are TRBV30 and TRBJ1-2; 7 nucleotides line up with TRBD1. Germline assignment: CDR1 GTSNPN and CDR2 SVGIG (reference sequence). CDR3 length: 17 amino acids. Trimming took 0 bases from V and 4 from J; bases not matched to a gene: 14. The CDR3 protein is CAWSVSLGRGRVYGYTF. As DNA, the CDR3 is TGTGCCTGGAGTGTATCCCTGGGCAGGGGGAGGGTCTATGGCTACACCTTC.

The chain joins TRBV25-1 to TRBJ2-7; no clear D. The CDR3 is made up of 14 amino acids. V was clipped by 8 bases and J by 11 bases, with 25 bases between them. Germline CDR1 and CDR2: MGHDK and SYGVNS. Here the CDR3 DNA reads TGTGCCAGCCGGCCGAATGTCCCCCCCTCGTTGAAGTACTTC. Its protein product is CASRPNVPPSLKYF.

The CDR3 region is CASSRHREAEGYTF. In DNA form, the CDR3 reads TGCGCCAGCAGCCGACACAGGGAGGCGGAAGGCTACACCTTC. The chain uses TRBV4-1 and TRBJ1-2, with D perhaps matching TRBD1 (6 bases). The CDR3 is 14 residues long. The ends were cut back, 4 bases at V and 8 bases at J, with 17 bases in the middle. The germline gives CDR1 MGHRA, CDR2 YSYEKL.

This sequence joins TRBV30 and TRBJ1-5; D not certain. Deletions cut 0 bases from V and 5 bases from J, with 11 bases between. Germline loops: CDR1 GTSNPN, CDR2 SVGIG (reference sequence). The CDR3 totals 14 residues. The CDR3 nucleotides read TGTGCCTGGAGTGTACTGGCCGGGGATCAGCCCCAGCATTTT. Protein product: CAWSVLAGDQPQHF.

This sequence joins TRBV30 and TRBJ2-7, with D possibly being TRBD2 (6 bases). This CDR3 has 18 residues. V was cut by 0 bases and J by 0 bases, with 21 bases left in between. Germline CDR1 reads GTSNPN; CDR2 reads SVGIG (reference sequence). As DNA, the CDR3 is TGTGCCTGGAGTGTATTCACCAGTGGCCAGGGACTCTCCTACGAGCAGTACTTC. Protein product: CAWSVFTSGQGLSYEQYF.

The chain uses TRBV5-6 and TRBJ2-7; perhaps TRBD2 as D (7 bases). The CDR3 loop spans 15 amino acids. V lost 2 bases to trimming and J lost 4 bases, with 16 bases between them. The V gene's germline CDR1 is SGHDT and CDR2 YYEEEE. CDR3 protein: CASSFLKGGDYEQYF. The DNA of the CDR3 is TGTGCCAGCAGCTTCCTGAAGGGGGGGGATTACGAGCAGTACTTC.

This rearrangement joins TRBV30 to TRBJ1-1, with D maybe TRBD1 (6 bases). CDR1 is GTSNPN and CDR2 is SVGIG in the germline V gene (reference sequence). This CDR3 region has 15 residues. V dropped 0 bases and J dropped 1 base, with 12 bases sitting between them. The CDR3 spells CAWSVGAAGNTEAFF. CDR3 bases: TGTGCCTGGAGTGTGGGGGCTGCAGGGAACACTGAAGCTTTCTTT.

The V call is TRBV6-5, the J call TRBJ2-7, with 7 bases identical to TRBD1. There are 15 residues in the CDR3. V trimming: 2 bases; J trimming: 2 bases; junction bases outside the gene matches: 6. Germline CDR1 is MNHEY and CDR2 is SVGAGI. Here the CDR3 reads CASSYGTAPAYEQYF. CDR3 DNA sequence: TGTGCCAGCAGTTACGGGACAGCACCGGCCTACGAGCAGTACTTC.

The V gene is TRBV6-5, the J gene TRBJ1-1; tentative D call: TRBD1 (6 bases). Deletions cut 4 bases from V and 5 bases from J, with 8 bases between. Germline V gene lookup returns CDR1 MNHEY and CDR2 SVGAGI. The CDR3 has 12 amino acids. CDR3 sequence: CASSFGQTEAFF. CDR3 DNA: TGTGCCAGCAGTTTCGGACAGACTGAAGCTTTCTTT.

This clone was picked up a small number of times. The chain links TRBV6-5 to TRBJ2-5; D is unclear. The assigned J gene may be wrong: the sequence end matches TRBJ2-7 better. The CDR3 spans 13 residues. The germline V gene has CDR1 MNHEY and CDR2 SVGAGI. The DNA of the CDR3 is TGTGCCAGCAGTCCACTTGGGGTCTACGAGCAGTACTTC. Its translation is CASSPLGVYEQYF.

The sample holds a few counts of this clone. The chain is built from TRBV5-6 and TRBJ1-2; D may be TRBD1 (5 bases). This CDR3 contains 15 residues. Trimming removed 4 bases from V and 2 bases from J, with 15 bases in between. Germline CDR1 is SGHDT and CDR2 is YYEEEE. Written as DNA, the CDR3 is TGTGCCAGCAGCAAAGGGGCGAGGAGGAACTATGGCTACACCTTC. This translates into CASSKGARRNYGYTF. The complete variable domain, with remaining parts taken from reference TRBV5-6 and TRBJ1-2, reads DAGVTQSPTHLIKTRGQQVTLRCSPKSGHDTVSWYQQALGQGPQFIFQYYEEEERQRGNFPDRFSGHQFPNYSSELNVNALLLGDSALYLCASSKGARRNYGYTFGSGTRLTVV.

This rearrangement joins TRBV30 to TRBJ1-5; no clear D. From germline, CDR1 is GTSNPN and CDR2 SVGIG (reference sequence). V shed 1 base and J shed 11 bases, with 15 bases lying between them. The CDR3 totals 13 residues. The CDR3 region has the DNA TGTGCCTGGAGTGCAATAGAATCCGGAGCCCAGCATTTT. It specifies CAWSAIESGAQHF.